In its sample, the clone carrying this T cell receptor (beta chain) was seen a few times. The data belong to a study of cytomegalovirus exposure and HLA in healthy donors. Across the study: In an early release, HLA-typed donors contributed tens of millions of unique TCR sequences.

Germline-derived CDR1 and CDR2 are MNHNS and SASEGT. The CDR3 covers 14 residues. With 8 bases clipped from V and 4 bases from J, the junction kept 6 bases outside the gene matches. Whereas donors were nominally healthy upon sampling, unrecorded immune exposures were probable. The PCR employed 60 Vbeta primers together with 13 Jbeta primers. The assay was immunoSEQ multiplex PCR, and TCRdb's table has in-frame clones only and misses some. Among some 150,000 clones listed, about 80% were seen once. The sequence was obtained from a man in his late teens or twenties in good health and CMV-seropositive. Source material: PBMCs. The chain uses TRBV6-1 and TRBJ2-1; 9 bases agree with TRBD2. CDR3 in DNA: TGTGCCAGCTCTACTAGCGGGCCTTACAATGAGCAGTTCTTC. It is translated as CASSTSGPYNEQFF.